The T cell receptor (beta chain) under discussion was sequenced for a study of immune evolution from preneoplasia to lung adenocarcinoma. Only in-frame clones appear in the TCRdb table, and some are missing; sequencing was by immunoSEQ multiplex PCR. Among a few thousand clones listed, 60% to 85% were seen once. This CDR3 has 12 residues. Deletions cut 5 bases from V and 4 bases from J, with 10 bases between. Germline CDR1 is SGHDT and CDR2 is YYEEEE. As for this clone: What it binds is not known.

Study-wide results and caveats: Later-stage lesions seemingly showed higher T cell density and diversity than normal lung. From normal lung to invasive adenocarcinoma, top clone frequencies appeared to decrease.

Each case's diagnosis was confirmed by two pathologists on H&E. Macro-dissection enriched premalignant or tumor cells before nucleic acid extraction. The specimen sequenced was FFPE invasive lung adenocarcinoma tissue. The sequence was obtained from a person aged 35 to 59 with lung adenocarcinoma. Some clones in this sample may be carry-over from other donors' samples. This sequence joins TRBV5-6 and TRBJ2-7; D is ambiguous. CDR3 protein: CASSEMSYEQYF. The DNA of the CDR3 is TGTGCCAGCAGTGAGATGTCGTACGAGCAGTACTTC.